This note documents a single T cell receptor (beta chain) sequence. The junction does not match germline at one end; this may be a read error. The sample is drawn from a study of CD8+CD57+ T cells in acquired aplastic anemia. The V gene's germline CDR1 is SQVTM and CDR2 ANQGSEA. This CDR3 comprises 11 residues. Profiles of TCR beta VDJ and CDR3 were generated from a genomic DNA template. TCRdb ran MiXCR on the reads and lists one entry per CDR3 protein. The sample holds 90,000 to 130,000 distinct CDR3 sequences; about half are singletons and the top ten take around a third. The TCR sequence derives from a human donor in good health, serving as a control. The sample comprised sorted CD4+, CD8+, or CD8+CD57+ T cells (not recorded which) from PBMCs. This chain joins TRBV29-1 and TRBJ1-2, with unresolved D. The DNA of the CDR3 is TGCAGCGTTGAAGAAGCGGGTATGATTTTCTTC. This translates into CSVEEAGMIFF.